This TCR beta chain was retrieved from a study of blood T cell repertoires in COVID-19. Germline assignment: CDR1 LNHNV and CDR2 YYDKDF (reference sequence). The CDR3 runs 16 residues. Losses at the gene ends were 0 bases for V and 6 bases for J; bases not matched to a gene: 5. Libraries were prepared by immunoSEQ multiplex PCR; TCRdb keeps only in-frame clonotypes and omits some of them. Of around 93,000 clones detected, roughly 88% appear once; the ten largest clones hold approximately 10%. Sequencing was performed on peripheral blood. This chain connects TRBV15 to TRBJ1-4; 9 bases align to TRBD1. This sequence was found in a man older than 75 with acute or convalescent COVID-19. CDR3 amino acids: CATSRDLDRGYEKLFF. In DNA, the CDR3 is TGTGCCACCAGCAGAGATCTGGACAGGGGCTATGAAAAACTGTTTTTT.